This T cell receptor (beta chain) was recovered during a study of blood T cell repertoires in COVID-19. Study background: Spain, Italy and the United States supplied samples that represented acute and convalescent COVID-19. From T cells, B-cell-depleted T cells, or PBMCs came the material, which was cDNA or gDNA.

This clone has just one count. The germline V gene has CDR1 SNHLY and CDR2 FYNNEI. This CDR3 region has 9 residues. Per the original methods: Reference gene primer amplification gave estimated nucleated cell counts. Here immunoSEQ multiplex PCR was the method, and the copy in TCRdb shows in-frame clones only, minus some. V, J and clone size are taken as reported in that table, and D and trimming were inferred from the DNA itself. This sample has about 300,000 clones, with roughly 86% found just once. The chain carries TRBV2 and TRBJ1-2, with D possibly being TRBD1 (5 bases). The sample taken for sequencing was peripheral blood. This TCR came from a woman in her fifties or sixties with acute or convalescent COVID-19. CDR3 nucleotide sequence: TGTGCGCTCCCAGGGGGCTACACCTTC. It codes for CALPGGYTF.